This T cell receptor beta chain was found in a study of T-cell memory formation after mild COVID-19. Whole-study findings and limits: Clones contracting over day 15 to 85 were CD4/CD8 balanced, with later expanders leaning CD4+.

In this sample, this clonotype turned up many times. Its antigen is as yet unknown. At one of its ends the junction is not consistent with the germline gene, which may arise from a read error. MiXCR, run by TCRdb on the 5' RACE reads, gives a single entry per CDR3 protein. The sample has around 220,000 distinct CDR3 sequences, about 15% seen once; the top ten hold roughly 3.6%. The specimen sequenced was PBMCs or a T cell subset sorted from them (not recorded which). The origin of this receptor is a man aged 18 to 30 who had mild COVID-19 (a few samples of this study predate the infection). Cell type and time point are not known.

The DNA of the CDR3 is TGTGCCAGCAGTTTAGTTGCAGATACGCAGTATTTT. Translating gives CASSLVADTQYF. The V and J genes are TRBV7-2 and TRBJ2-3; D is unresolved. Germline V CDR1 and CDR2: SGHTA, FQGNSA. There are 12 residues in the CDR3.